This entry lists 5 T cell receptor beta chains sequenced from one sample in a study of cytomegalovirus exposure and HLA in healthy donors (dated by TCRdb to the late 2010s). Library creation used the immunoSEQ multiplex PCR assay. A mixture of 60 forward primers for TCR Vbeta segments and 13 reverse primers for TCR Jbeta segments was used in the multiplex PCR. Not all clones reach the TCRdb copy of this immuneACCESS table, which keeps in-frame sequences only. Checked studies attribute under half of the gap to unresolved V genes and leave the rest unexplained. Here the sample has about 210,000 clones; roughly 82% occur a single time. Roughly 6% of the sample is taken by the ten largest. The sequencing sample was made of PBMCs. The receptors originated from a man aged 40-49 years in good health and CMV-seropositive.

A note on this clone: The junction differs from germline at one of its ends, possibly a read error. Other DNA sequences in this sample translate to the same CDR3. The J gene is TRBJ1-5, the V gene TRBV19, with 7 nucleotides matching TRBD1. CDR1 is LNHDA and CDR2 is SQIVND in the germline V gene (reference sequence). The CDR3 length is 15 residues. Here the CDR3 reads CASSIGQAGNQPQHF. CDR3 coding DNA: TGTGCCAGTAGCATTGGACAGGCGGGCAATCAGCCTCAGCATTTT.

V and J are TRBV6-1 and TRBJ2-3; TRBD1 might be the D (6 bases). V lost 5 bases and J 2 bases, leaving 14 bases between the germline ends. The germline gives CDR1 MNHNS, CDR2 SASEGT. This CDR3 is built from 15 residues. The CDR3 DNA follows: TGTGCCAGCAGTTTTCTACAGGGCCCCACAGATACGCAGTATTTT. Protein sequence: CASSFLQGPTDTQYF.

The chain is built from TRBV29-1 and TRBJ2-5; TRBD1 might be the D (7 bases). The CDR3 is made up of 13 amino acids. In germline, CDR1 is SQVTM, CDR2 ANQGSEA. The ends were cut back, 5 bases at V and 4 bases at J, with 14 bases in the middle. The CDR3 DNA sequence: TGCAGCGTTCCAGGGGGGCATGGAGAGACCCAGTACTTC. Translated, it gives CSVPGGHGETQYF.

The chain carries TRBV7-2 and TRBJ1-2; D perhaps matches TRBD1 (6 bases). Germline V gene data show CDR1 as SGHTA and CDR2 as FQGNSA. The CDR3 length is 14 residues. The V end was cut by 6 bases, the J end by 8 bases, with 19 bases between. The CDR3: CASSPIGGARGYTF. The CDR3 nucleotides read TGTGCCAGCAGTCCCATCGGGGGGGCGCGAGGCTACACCTTC.

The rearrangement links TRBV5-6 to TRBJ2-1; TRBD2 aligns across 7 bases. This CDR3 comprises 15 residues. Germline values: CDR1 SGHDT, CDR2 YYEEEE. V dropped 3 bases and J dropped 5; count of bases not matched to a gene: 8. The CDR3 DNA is TGTGCCAGCAGCTACGGACTAGTTGGCCACAATGAGCAGTTCTTC. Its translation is CASSYGLVGHNEQFF.